This T cell receptor (beta chain) was documented in a study of blood T cell repertoires in COVID-19. TCRdb's copy holds only in-frame clones and misses some; the assay was immunoSEQ multiplex PCR. Of about 250,000 clones in the sample, 85% were seen once. The CDR3 has 15 residues. The germline CDR1 and CDR2 sequences are SNHLY and FYNNEI. Between the trimmed V and J ends, which lost 5 bases and 7 bases, there was a span of 18 bases. The V and J genes are TRBV2 and TRBJ1-5; D is perhaps TRBD1 (5 bases). This TCR was sampled from a man aged 50-60 years with active or convalescent COVID-19. The sequenced material came from peripheral blood. The CDR3 loop is CASSRERGVDQPQHF. For the CDR3, the DNA is TGTGCCAGCAGTCGAGAGCGGGGGGTTGACCAGCCCCAGCATTTT.